A selection of T cell receptor beta chains follows, all from one sample in a study of siplizumab effects on memory and regulatory T cells. Sequenced by immunoSEQ multiplex PCR; TCRdb stores in-frame clones only, minus some. The sample includes 100,000 or so clones, around nine tenths seen only once; the top ten take around 12%. The sequencing input was non-Treg CD4+ T cells sorted from blood. Receptor source: a human donor in good health. Each CDR3 is given with its conserved first and last residue. A D gene is named only where the DNA matches it firmly.

j_call: NA
d_call: NA
v_call: TRBV4-2
cdr3_aa: CASSQDTYEQYF

j_call: TRBJ2-3
d_call: NA
v_call: TRBV6-5
cdr3_aa: CASRPMVSTDTQYF

j_call: TRBJ1-2
d_call: NA
v_call: TRBV11-2
cdr3_aa: CASSLGPDRGYGYTF

j_call: TRBJ2-3
d_call: NA
v_call: TRBV25-1
cdr3_aa: CAPTPRALGTDTQYF

j_call: TRBJ2-4
d_call: NA
v_call: TRBV28
cdr3_aa: CASSFRGRASGAKNIQYF

j_call: TRBJ2-5
d_call: NA
v_call: TRBV4-2
cdr3_aa: CASSQGRTGETQYF

j_call: TRBJ2-7
d_call: TRBD2
v_call: TRBV6-1
cdr3_aa: CASSEISGTRGYEQYF

j_call: TRBJ1-1
d_call: TRBD1
v_call: TRBV6-1
cdr3_aa: CASSRRQGTAEAFF

j_call: TRBJ2-7
d_call: NA
v_call: TRBV29-1
cdr3_aa: CSAGGHSYEQYF

j_call: TRBJ2-1
d_call: NA
v_call: TRBV5-1
cdr3_aa: CASSLGLPTHNEQFF

j_call: TRBJ1-1
d_call: NA
v_call: TRBV28
cdr3_aa: CASTSSWGQLITEAFF

j_call: TRBJ2-7
d_call: NA
v_call: TRBV6-6
cdr3_aa: CASSRGIIYEQYF

j_call: TRBJ2-4
d_call: TRBD1
v_call: TRBV30
cdr3_aa: CAWSRDSFDIQYF

j_call: TRBJ2-5
d_call: NA
v_call: TRBV19
cdr3_aa: CASSFQETQYF

j_call: TRBJ2-2
d_call: NA
v_call: TRBV10-3
cdr3_aa: CAISESMGNTGELFF

j_call: TRBJ2-7
d_call: TRBD1
v_call: TRBV2
cdr3_aa: CASSDVGTGTYEQYF

j_call: TRBJ1-6
d_call: TRBD1
v_call: TRBV18
cdr3_aa: CASSPRDRQNSPLHF

j_call: TRBJ1-2
d_call: TRBD1
v_call: TRBV2
cdr3_aa: CASSIDRVYTF

j_call: TRBJ2-1
d_call: NA
v_call: TRBV4-3
cdr3_aa: CASSQVRRGVEQFF

j_call: TRBJ1-1
d_call: NA
v_call: TRBV7-8
cdr3_aa: CASSSTGNTEAFF